This paragraph covers one T cell receptor (beta chain) sequence. Its specificity is unknown. The V and J ends lost 4 bases and 1 base, in that order; junction bases with no gene match: 5. Germline lookup yields CDR1 LNHDA and CDR2 SQIVND (reference sequence). The CDR3 length is 16 residues. This specimen comes from a study of neoadjuvant nivolumab and ipilimumab in lung cancer. Across the study: The combination arm added day-1 ipilimumab 1 mg/kg to nivolumab 3 mg/kg on days 1, 15, 29. General observations from the study: From pretherapy to surgery, tumor richness and clonality rose with dual therapy. Higher pretherapy blood TCR richness went with higher resected-tumor richness.

TCRdb's copy holds only in-frame clones and misses some; the assay was immunoSEQ multiplex PCR. The sample consists of 13,000 or so clones, 95% of them appearing once. The chain carries TRBV19 and TRBJ1-5; 9 bases are a match to TRBD1. This TCR was recovered from an adult with non-small cell lung cancer. The sample here was peripheral blood, taken after neoadjuvant nivolumab, alone or with ipilimumab, at or shortly before surgery. The CDR3, as DNA: TGTGCCAGTAGTAGCGGGACAGGGAGGAGCAATCAGCCCCAGCATTTT. Its protein is CASSSGTGRSNQPQHF. Complete variable domain (other parts from reference TRBV19 and TRBJ1-5): DGGITQSPKYLFRKEGQNVTLSCEQNLNHDAMYWYRQDPGQGLRLIYYSQIVNDFQKGDIAEGYSVSREKKESFPLTVTSAQKNPTAFYLCASSSGTGRSNQPQHFGDGTRLSIL.